Sequencing of this T cell receptor (beta chain) was carried out in a study of molecular identifiers for immune sequencing clone quantification. CDR1 and CDR2 (germline): MNHEY, SMNVEV (reference sequence). J gave up 8 bases and V 5 bases, and 8 bases lay outside the gene matches. The CDR3 spans 13 residues. TCRdb reprocessed the PCR reads with MiXCR, giving one entry per CDR3 protein. Among around 100,000 distinct CDR3 sequences listed, under 40% were seen once. Sequencing used naive CD8+ T cells from blood, with Jurkat cell RNA spiked in. The sample's subset: FACS-sorted CD8+CD4-CCR7+CD45RA+ naive T cells. This TCR was sampled from a human donor in good health. Some libraries in this study had Jurkat cell RNA spiked in. The chain is built from TRBV27 and TRBJ1-1; 7 nucleotides line up with TRBD1. The CDR3, as DNA: TGTGCCAGCAGTCCATGGACAGGAACCGAAGCTTTCTTT. This sequence encodes CASSPWTGTEAFF.